The entry below gives a single TCR beta chain sequence along with its context. What it binds is not known. This record comes from a study of CD8 T cells in acute hepatitis C reinfection. Study as a whole: CD8+ T cells specific for HCV NS3-1073 were sequenced.

Produced via immunoSEQ multiplex PCR; TCRdb's table is partial and in-frame only. The sample holds around 34,000 clones, around 87% seen once. Time point denoted: naive CD8 control sorted from an acute-time-point sample. Study-level points and caveats: NS3-1073 specific repertoires were highly diverse across all groups.

This CDR3 is built from 13 residues. The V end was cut by 3 bases, the J end by 2 bases, with 8 bases between. Germline V gene sequence: CDR1 LNHDA, CDR2 SQIVND (reference sequence). The sequencing input was naive CD8+ T cells from PBMCs. The chain carries TRBV19 and TRBJ2-7; tentative D call: TRBD2 (6 bases). The TCR was taken from a young man with chronic hepatitis C. CDR3 residues: CASSMGLPYEQYF. In nucleotides, the CDR3 is TGTGCCAGTAGTATGGGACTCCCCTACGAGCAGTACTTC.